This T cell receptor (beta chain) was sequenced during a study of radiation and T cells in renal cell carcinoma. Whole-study findings and limits: In nephrectomy-only tumors, top 100 clonotypes averaged roughly 43%, versus around 50% irradiated.

Specified treatment: 15 Gy SBRT to primary tumor, nephrectomy 4 weeks later. This CDR3 is 15 amino acids long. Germline V lookup: CDR1 SEHNR, CDR2 FQNEAQ (reference sequence). V was clipped by 4 bases and J by 6 bases; unmatched bases: 10. This clone was recorded once. Its specificity is unknown. Measured with immunoSEQ multiplex PCR; TCRdb has only the in-frame clones, and not every one. Of 15,000 to 20,000 clones listed, over 60% are singletons. V gene TRBV7-9 combines with J gene TRBJ2-7, with TRBD1 matching 9 bases. Sequenced material: tumor tissue, taken from a patient whose treatment included radiotherapy and nephrectomy. This TCR was recovered from a woman aged 70-85 years with renal cell carcinoma. This CDR3 is CASSSPVDRGFEQYF. For the CDR3, the DNA is TGTGCCAGCAGCTCCCCCGTCGACAGGGGGTTCGAGCAGTACTTC.